Sequencing of this TCR beta chain was carried out in a study of lymphopenia after photon versus proton radiotherapy. Findings and limits, study-wide: Post-nadir TCR diversity decline inversely tracked overall survival among those who died. Proton therapy kept repertoires fairly stable, unlike photons, which gained effector/memory cells. Authors raise, but do not show, better survival with proton therapy. After lymphocyte nadir, photon-treated repertoires showed oligoclonal expansion, especially CD8+ Temra.

Measured with immunoSEQ multiplex PCR; TCRdb has only the in-frame clones, and not every one. The sample includes around 20,000 clones, more than 85% of them seen just once. Details on this clone: Antigen specificity is unknown.

The CDR3 covers 14 residues. V lost 6 bases and J lost 4; bases outside the gene matches: 6. The germline V gene encodes CDR1 MDHEN and CDR2 SYDVKM. The sample consisted of peripheral blood, taken from a patient treated with photon-based radiotherapy. The TCR originated in a woman aged 35 to 49 with cholangiocarcinoma. The V gene is TRBV28, the J gene TRBJ1-2, with 9 bases matching TRBD1. CDR3 DNA: TGTGCCAGCAGCGCCGGGACAGGGCCCTATGGCTACACCTTC. Amino acids: CASSAGTGPYGYTF.